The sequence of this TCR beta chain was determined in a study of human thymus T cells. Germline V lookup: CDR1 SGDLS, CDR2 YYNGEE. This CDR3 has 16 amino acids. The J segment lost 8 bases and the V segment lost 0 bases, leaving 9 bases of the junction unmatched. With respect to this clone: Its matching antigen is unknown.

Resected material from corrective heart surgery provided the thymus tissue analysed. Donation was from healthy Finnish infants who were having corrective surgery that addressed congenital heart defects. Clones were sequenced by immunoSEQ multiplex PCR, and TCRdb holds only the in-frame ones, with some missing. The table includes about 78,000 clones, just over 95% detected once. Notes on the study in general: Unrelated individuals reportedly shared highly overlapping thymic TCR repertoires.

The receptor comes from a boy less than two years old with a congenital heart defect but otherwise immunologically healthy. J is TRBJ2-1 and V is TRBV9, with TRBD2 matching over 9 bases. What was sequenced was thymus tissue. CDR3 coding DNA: TGTGCCAGCAGCGTAGCGGGAGCGGGGGGCAAGGATGAGCAGTTCTTC. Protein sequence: CASSVAGAGGKDEQFF.